Detailed here is one TCR beta chain. Per the original methods: From reference gene primer amplification, estimates of nucleated cell counts were derived. Method: immunoSEQ multiplex PCR; TCRdb's copy keeps in-frame clones and lacks some. V, J and clone size derive from that table, while D and trimming were established from the DNA sequence. The data contain about 210,000 clones, approximately 91% of them singletons. This entry is derived from a study of blood T cell repertoires in COVID-19. Looking at the study overall: Italy, Spain and the United States were the sources of the convalescent and acute COVID-19 samples. Sample material is recorded as cDNA or gDNA derived from T cells, B-cell-depleted T cells, or PBMCs.

The ends lost 7 bases at V and 4 bases at J; junction bases unmatched: 15. Germline CDR1 reads LNHDA; CDR2 reads SQIVND (reference sequence). The CDR3 is 16 amino acids. The gene calls are TRBV19 and TRBJ1-2; 7 positions match TRBD1. The material sequenced was peripheral blood. The TCR was taken from a middle-aged woman with acute or convalescent COVID-19. CDR3 nucleotides: TGTGCCAGTACCCGGGACAGCCTGAGATCCCTCTATGGCTACACCTTC. Translation: CASTRDSLRSLYGYTF.